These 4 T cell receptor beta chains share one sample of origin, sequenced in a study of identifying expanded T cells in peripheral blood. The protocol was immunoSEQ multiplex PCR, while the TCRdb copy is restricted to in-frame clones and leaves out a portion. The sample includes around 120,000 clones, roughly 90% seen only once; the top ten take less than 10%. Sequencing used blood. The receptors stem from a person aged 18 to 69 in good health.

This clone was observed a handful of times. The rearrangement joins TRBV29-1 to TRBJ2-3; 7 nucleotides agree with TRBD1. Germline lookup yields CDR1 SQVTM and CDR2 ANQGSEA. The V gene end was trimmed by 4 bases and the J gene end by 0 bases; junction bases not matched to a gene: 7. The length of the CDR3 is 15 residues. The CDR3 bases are TGCAGCGTTGGTTTAGGACAGGTCAGCACAGATACGCAGTATTTT. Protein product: CSVGLGQVSTDTQYF.

The CDR3 here is CASMRQGAHNYGYTF. CDR3 DNA: TGTGCCAGCATGAGGCAGGGGGCGCATAACTATGGCTACACCTTC. The V and J genes are TRBV6-5 and TRBJ1-2; 8 bases are shared with TRBD1. Germline V gene data show CDR1 as MNHEY and CDR2 as SVGAGI. The V gene end was trimmed by 7 bases and the J gene end by 1 base; junction bases not matched to a gene: 8. This CDR3 is built from 15 residues.

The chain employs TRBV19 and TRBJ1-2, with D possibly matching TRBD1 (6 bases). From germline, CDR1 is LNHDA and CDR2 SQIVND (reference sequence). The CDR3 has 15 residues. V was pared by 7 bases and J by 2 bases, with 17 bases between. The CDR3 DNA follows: TGTGCCAGTAATTCCCCCGGGACATCCAACTATGGCTACACCTTC. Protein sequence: CASNSPGTSNYGYTF.

The CDR3 region is CASSIGRQTGNTIYF. In DNA, the CDR3 is TGTGCCAGTAGTATCGGCAGGCAAACTGGAAACACCATATATTTT. This chain joins TRBV19 and TRBJ1-3; D is unresolved. CDR3 length equals 15 residues. V lost 3 bases to trimming and J lost 2 bases, with 11 bases between them. From germline, CDR1 is LNHDA and CDR2 SQIVND (reference sequence). The variable domain in full, completed from reference TRBV19 and TRBJ1-3, reads DGGITQSPKYLFRKEGQNVTLSCEQNLNHDAMYWYRQDPGQGLRLIYYSQIVNDFQKGDIAEGYSVSREKKESFPLTVTSAQKNPTAFYLCASSIGRQTGNTIYFGEGSWLTVV.